The rows below give T cell receptor beta chains drawn from one sample of a study of blood T cell repertoires in COVID-19. Sequencing was performed with immunoSEQ multiplex PCR; in TCRdb, only in-frame clones are kept and a portion is missing. The sample holds a few hundred thousand clones, around 88% seen once. Sequencing was performed on peripheral blood. These receptors all come from a man between 25 and 39 years old with acute or convalescent COVID-19. Both conserved end residues are part of each CDR3. The D gene is left open where the match is weak. The size entry is marked missing in some rows and otherwise reads once, few, many or a size class.

D gene: .; clone size: .; J gene: TRBJ1-1; V gene: TRBV2; CDR3 protein: CASRLQGSTEAFF; CDR3 DNA: TGTGCCAGCAGACTACAGGGAAGCACTGAAGCTTTCTTT
D gene: TRBD1; clone size: .; J gene: TRBJ1-5; V gene: TRBV19; CDR3 protein: CASSQPATGPNQPQHF; CDR3 DNA: TGTGCCAGTAGTCAACCCGCGACAGGGCCCAATCAGCCCCAGCATTTT
D gene: .; clone size: .; J gene: TRBJ1-1; V gene: TRBV19; CDR3 protein: CASSVQYMNTEAFF; CDR3 DNA: TGTGCCAGTAGTGTACAGTACATGAACACTGAAGCTTTCTTT
D gene: .; clone size: .; J gene: TRBJ1-4; V gene: TRBV28; CDR3 protein: CAIRGGEEKLFF; CDR3 DNA: TGTGCCATAAGAGGGGGGGAAGAAAAACTGTTTTTT
D gene: TRBD1; clone size: .; J gene: TRBJ1-5; V gene: TRBV30; CDR3 protein: CAWSFRNRGNQPQHF; CDR3 DNA: TGTGCCTGGAGTTTCCGAAACAGGGGGAATCAGCCCCAGCATTTT
D gene: .; clone size: .; J gene: TRBJ1-1; V gene: TRBV7-9; CDR3 protein: CASSFIENTEAFF; CDR3 DNA: TGTGCCAGCAGCTTTATAGAAAACACTGAAGCTTTCTTT
D gene: .; clone size: .; J gene: TRBJ2-7; V gene: TRBV4-1; CDR3 protein: CASSGFQGHEQYF; CDR3 DNA: TGCGCCAGCAGCGGATTCCAGGGGCACGAGCAGTACTTC
D gene: .; clone size: few; J gene: TRBJ2-1; V gene: TRBV5-1; CDR3 protein: CASSPIRGERDGNEQFF; CDR3 DNA: TGCGCCAGCAGCCCAATCAGGGGGGAACGGGACGGCAATGAGCAGTTCTTC
D gene: .; clone size: .; J gene: TRBJ2-7; V gene: TRBV20-1; CDR3 protein: CSASYRRGEQYF; CDR3 DNA: TGCAGTGCTAGTTACAGGAGGGGCGAGCAGTACTTC
D gene: .; clone size: .; J gene: TRBJ2-3; V gene: TRBV11-2; CDR3 protein: CASSAGAAGPTDTQYF; CDR3 DNA: TGTGCCAGCAGCGCAGGGGCAGCGGGACCCACAGATACGCAGTATTTT
D gene: TRBD1; clone size: .; J gene: TRBJ1-5; V gene: TRBV13; CDR3 protein: CASSSSGTGLYQPQHF; CDR3 DNA: TGTGCCAGCAGCTCTTCCGGGACAGGGCTTTATCAGCCCCAGCATTTT
D gene: .; clone size: .; J gene: TRBJ2-1; V gene: TRBV21-1; CDR3 protein: CASSKGPRQGANTNEQFF; CDR3 DNA: TGTGCCAGCAGCAAAGGCCCGAGACAGGGGGCGAATACGAATGAGCAGTTCTTC
D gene: TRBD2; clone size: .; J gene: TRBJ2-3; V gene: TRBV19; CDR3 protein: CASRVTSGIFDTQYF; CDR3 DNA: TGTGCCAGTAGAGTGACTAGCGGGATTTTTGATACGCAGTATTTT
D gene: TRBD2; clone size: .; J gene: TRBJ2-5; V gene: TRBV9; CDR3 protein: CASSSAGEGETQYF; CDR3 DNA: TGTGCCAGCAGCTCAGCGGGGGAAGGCGAGACCCAGTACTTC